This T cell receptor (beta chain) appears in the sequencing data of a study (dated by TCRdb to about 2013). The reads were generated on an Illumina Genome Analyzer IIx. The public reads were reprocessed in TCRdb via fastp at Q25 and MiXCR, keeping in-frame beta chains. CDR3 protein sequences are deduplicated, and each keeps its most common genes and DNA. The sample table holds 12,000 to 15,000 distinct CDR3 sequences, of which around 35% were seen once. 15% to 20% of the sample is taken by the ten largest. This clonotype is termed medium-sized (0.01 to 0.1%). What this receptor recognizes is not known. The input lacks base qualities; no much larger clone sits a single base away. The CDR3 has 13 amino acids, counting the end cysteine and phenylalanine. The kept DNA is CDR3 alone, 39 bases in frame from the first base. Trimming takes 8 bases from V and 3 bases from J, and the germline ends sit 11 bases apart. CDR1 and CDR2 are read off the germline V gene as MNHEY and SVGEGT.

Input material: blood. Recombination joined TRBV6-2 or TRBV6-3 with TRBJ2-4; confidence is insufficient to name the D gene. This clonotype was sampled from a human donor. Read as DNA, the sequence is TGTGCCAGCCGAGATGCTGACAAAAACATTCAGTACTTC. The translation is CASRDADKNIQYF.